The 21 T cell receptor beta chains reported below all come from one sample, sequenced in a study of cytomegalovirus exposure and HLA in healthy donors. PCR was performed using 60 Vbeta and 13 Jbeta primers. This table comes from immunoSEQ multiplex PCR, and its TCRdb copy is limited to in-frame clones, with some not included. The sample includes nearly 110,000 clones, 82% of them seen just once. Sequences were obtained from PBMCs. These receptors came from a man under 40 in good health and CMV-seropositive.

In its sample, this clone was seen once. This chain joins TRBV5-6 and TRBJ1-2; TRBD1 matches at 10 bases. The CDR3 loop spans 16 amino acids. CDR1 and CDR2 from the germline V gene are SGHDT and YYEEEE. After removal of 4 bases from V and 4 bases from J, the junction contained 10 bases not matched to a gene. CDR3 region: CASSPGTGEKIYGYTF. CDR3 DNA: TGTGCCAGCAGCCCCGGGACAGGGGAAAAAATCTATGGCTACACCTTC.

The V gene is TRBV19, the J gene TRBJ1-5; D unresolved. The CDR3 is 10 residues long. The V gene's germline CDR1 is LNHDA and CDR2 SQIVND (reference sequence). CDR3 in DNA: TGTTATGTGGTGAGGCAGCCCCAGCATTTT. It codes for CYVVRQPQHF.

V usage is TRBV5-1 and J usage is TRBJ2-1, with TRBD1 matching over 7 bases. The CDR3 consists of 16 residues. V lost 3 bases and J lost 0; bases outside the gene matches: 6. Germline-derived CDR1 and CDR2 are SGHRS and YFSETQ. The CDR3 DNA is TGCGCCAGCAGCTCGCTACAGGGGAGCTCCTACAATGAGCAGTTCTTC. It translates to CASSSLQGSSYNEQFF. The whole variable domain, remainder taken from reference TRBV5-1 and TRBJ2-1, is KAGVTQTPRYLIKTRGQQVTLSCSPISGHRSVSWYQQTPGQGLQFLFEYFSETQRNKGNFPGRFSGRQFSNSRSEMNVSTLELGDSALYLCASSSLQGSSYNEQFFGPGTRLTVL.

The CDR3 protein is CAISDAQRGADEQFF. The CDR3 nucleotides read TGTGCCATCAGTGATGCCCAGCGGGGGGCCGATGAGCAGTTCTTC. The genes are TRBV10-3 and TRBJ2-1; 9 bases align to TRBD2. Germline CDR1 and CDR2: ENHRY and SYGVKD. V was clipped by 3 bases and J by 8 bases; unmatched bases: 8. The CDR3 runs to 15 residues.

In its sample, this clone was seen a few times. V usage is TRBV6-1 and J usage is TRBJ1-5; a weak D match, TRBD1 (6 bases). The V end was cut by 3 bases, the J end by 7 bases, with 13 bases between. Germline CDR1 and CDR2: MNHNS and SASEGT. This CDR3 has 14 amino acids. In DNA form, the CDR3 reads TGTGCCAGCAGTGAGGGGGGGGCTGAACAGCCCCAGCATTTT. Protein sequence: CASSEGGAEQPQHF.

The chain combines TRBV7-7 with TRBJ2-2; 11 bases fit TRBD2. Losses at the gene ends were 6 bases for V and 0 bases for J; bases not matched to a gene: 6. The CDR3 covers 17 residues. CDR1 is SSHAT and CDR2 is FNYEAQ in the germline V gene (reference sequence). The DNA of the CDR3 is TGTGCCAGCAGTCCGACTAGCGGGGCTTCGAACACCGGGGAGCTGTTTTTT. It is translated as CASSPTSGASNTGELFF.

This clone is a singleton in its sample. V gene TRBV6-5 combines with J gene TRBJ2-2; possible D gene TRBD1, 5 bases. The CDR3 spans 15 residues. The V gene lost 3 bases and the J gene lost 1 base, with 9 bases spanning the gap. Germline values: CDR1 MNHEY, CDR2 SVGAGI. The CDR3 spells CASSYRQGNTGELFF. CDR3 DNA sequence: TGTGCCAGCAGTTATCGGCAGGGGAACACCGGGGAGCTGTTTTTT.

This chain links TRBV4-2 with TRBJ2-1, with D possibly TRBD1 on 5 matching bases. Trimming took off 0 bases at V and 8 bases at J, with 11 bases between the two ends. The CDR3 has 14 residues. The germline CDR1 and CDR2 sequences are LGHNA and YNFKEQ. The CDR3 sequence: CASSQDPGAYEQFF. CDR3 bases: TGTGCCAGCAGCCAAGATCCTGGGGCGTATGAGCAGTTCTTC.

This chain links TRBV28 with TRBJ1-5, with 10 nucleotides matching TRBD1. Germline CDR1 is MDHEN and CDR2 is SYDVKM. This CDR3 spans 16 amino acids. The junction had 9 bases not matched to a gene; V was cut back by 6 bases and J by 4 bases. CDR3 DNA: TGTGCCAGCAGCGTCGACAGGGGGCAAAGAAATCAGCCCCAGCATTTT. This sequence encodes CASSVDRGQRNQPQHF.

The chain links TRBV11-3 to TRBJ2-1, with D tentatively TRBD2 (6 bases). The germline V and J ends were trimmed by 0 bases and 8 bases, with 17 bases remaining between them. This CDR3 has 16 residues. CDR1 and CDR2 from the germline V gene are SGHNT and YENEEA. The CDR3 spells CASSLDPRRDNDEQFF. The CDR3 DNA reads as TGTGCCAGCAGCTTAGACCCCCGGCGGGATAACGATGAGCAGTTCTTC.

J is TRBJ1-2 and V is TRBV7-2; D might be TRBD1 (5 bases). Trimming cost V 1 base and J 1 base, with 13 bases left between them. The CDR3 contains 16 residues. The V gene's germline CDR1 is SGHTA and CDR2 FQGNSA. CDR3: CASSLVPRVGNYGYTF. The CDR3, as DNA: TGTGCCAGCAGCTTAGTTCCCAGGGTGGGTAACTATGGCTACACCTTC.

In this sample, this clone turned up a few times. The chain uses TRBV10-3 and TRBJ2-1; TRBD2 aligns across 8 bases. Germline V gene data show CDR1 as ENHRY and CDR2 as SYGVKD. V lost 6 bases and J lost 3; bases outside the gene matches: 10. The CDR3 sequence is 16 residues long. This CDR3 is CAIRDLGRGDYNEQFF. The CDR3 DNA is TGTGCCATCAGGGACCTTGGGCGGGGGGACTACAATGAGCAGTTCTTC.

The gene calls are TRBV5-1 and TRBJ2-2; D gene ambiguous. Germline loops: CDR1 SGHRS, CDR2 YFSETQ. The ends were cut back, 0 bases at V and 6 bases at J, with 15 bases in the middle. The CDR3 totals 16 residues. Written as DNA, the CDR3 is TGCGCCAGCAGCTTGGGAGTAGCCCACTACCCCGGGGAGCTGTTTTTT. It is translated as CASSLGVAHYPGELFF. Filled out from reference TRBV5-1 and TRBJ2-2, the complete variable domain reads KAGVTQTPRYLIKTRGQQVTLSCSPISGHRSVSWYQQTPGQGLQFLFEYFSETQRNKGNFPGRFSGRQFSNSRSEMNVSTLELGDSALYLCASSLGVAHYPGELFFGEGSRLTVL.

To note about this clone: The junction differs from germline at one of its ends, possibly a read error. The V call is TRBV7-9, the J call TRBJ2-5; D possibly corresponds to TRBD2 (6 bases). Germline V gives CDR1 SEHNR, CDR2 FQNEAQ (reference sequence). The CDR3 consists of 16 residues. This chain's CDR3 is CSSGTLGPGVIETQYF. In DNA, the CDR3 is TGTTCCAGCGGAACCTTAGGCCCGGGGGTTATTGAGACCCAGTACTTC. The variable domain in full, with the rest retrieved from reference TRBV7-9 and TRBJ2-5, is DTGVSQNPRHKITKRGQNVTFRCDPISEHNRLYWYRQTLGQGPEFLTYFQNEAQLEKSRLLSDRFSAERPKGSFSTLEIQRTEQGDSAMYLCSSGTLGPGVIETQYFGPGTRLLVL.

CDR3: CASSEIRVSNQPQHF. The CDR3, as DNA: TGTGCCAGCAGTGAAATCCGGGTTAGCAATCAGCCCCAGCATTTT. This chain links TRBV2 with TRBJ1-5, with unresolved D. CDR3 size: 15 residues. Germline values: CDR1 SNHLY, CDR2 FYNNEI. Trimming stripped 2 bases from V and 0 bases from J, with 8 bases between.

V usage is TRBV18 and J usage is TRBJ2-5; no clear D. The germline V gene has CDR1 KGHSH and CDR2 LQKENI. The germline V and J ends were trimmed by 2 bases and 2 bases, with 12 bases remaining between them. CDR3 size: 15 residues. CDR3 region: CASSPAPTVQETQYF. Written as DNA, the CDR3 is TGTGCCAGCTCACCAGCGCCCACAGTACAAGAGACCCAGTACTTC. The full variable domain, rest sourced from reference TRBV18 and TRBJ2-5, is NAGVMQNPRHLVRRRGQEARLRCSPMKGHSHVYWYRQLPEEGLKFMVYLQKENIIDESGMPKERFSAEFPKEGPSILRIQQVVRGDSAAYFCASSPAPTVQETQYFGPGTRLLVL.

This clone was seen once. V is TRBV11-3 and J is TRBJ2-6, with D possibly matching TRBD1 (5 bases). V lost 3 bases and J 4 bases, leaving 10 bases between the germline ends. Germline values: CDR1 SGHNT, CDR2 YENEEA. This CDR3 spans 15 amino acids. The CDR3 nucleotides read TGTGCCAGCAGCTTTCAGGGTGCCGGGGCCAACGTCCTGACTTTC. Protein: CASSFQGAGANVLTF.

V is TRBV7-9 and J is TRBJ1-1, with TRBD1 matching over 7 bases. Germline CDR1 SEHNR, CDR2 FQNEAQ (reference sequence). The CDR3 spans 16 residues. V was pared by 5 bases and J by 0 bases, with 9 bases of the junction left unmatched. The CDR3 region is CASSVGQANMNTEAFF. Here the CDR3 DNA reads TGTGCCAGCAGCGTAGGACAGGCAAACATGAACACTGAAGCTTTCTTT.

This clone has just a few counts. This chain uses TRBV9 with TRBJ2-2; D not certain. There are 14 residues in the CDR3. The germline V gene has CDR1 SGDLS and CDR2 YYNGEE. Trimming removed 0 bases at V and 4 bases at J, with 7 bases between. CDR3 coding DNA: TGTGCCAGCAGCGTAGGGAGCACCACCGGGGAGCTGTTTTTT. Protein: CASSVGSTTGELFF.

CDR3 DNA: TGCGCCAGCAGCCCGACAGGGAACTATGGCTACACCTTC. Translated, it gives CASSPTGNYGYTF. This chain uses TRBV10-1 with TRBJ1-2; 7 nucleotides line up with TRBD1. The CDR3 runs to 13 residues. CDR1 and CDR2 from the germline V gene are WNHNN and SYGVQD (reference sequence). The J segment lost 2 bases and the V segment lost 6 bases, leaving 3 bases of the junction unmatched.

The chain combines TRBV11-2 with TRBJ2-4; tentative D call: TRBD2 (5 bases). The CDR3 covers 13 residues. From germline, CDR1 is SGHAT and CDR2 FQNNGV. V shed 3 bases and J shed 5 bases, with 8 bases lying between them. CDR3 in DNA: TGTGCCAGCAGCTTTGTGGGAGAAAACATTCAGTACTTC. Its protein is CASSFVGENIQYF.